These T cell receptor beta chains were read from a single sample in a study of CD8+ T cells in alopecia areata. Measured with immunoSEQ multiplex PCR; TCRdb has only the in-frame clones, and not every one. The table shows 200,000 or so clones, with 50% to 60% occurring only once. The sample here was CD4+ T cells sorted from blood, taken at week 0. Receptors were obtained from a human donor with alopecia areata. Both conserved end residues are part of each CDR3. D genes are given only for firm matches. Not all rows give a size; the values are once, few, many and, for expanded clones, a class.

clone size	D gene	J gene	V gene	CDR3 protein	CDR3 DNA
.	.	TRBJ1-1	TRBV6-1	CASSDSLWDTEAFF	TGTGCCAGCAGTGACAGTTTATGGGACACTGAAGCTTTCTTT
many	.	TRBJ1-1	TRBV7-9	CASSLNQGGAFF	TGTGCCAGCAGCTTAAACCAGGGTGGAGCTTTCTTT
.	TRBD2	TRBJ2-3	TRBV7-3	CASSFQGGVRDTQYF	TGTGCCAGCAGCTTTCAGGGAGGGGTCAGGGATACGCAGTATTTT
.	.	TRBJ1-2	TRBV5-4	CASSLAGRAGYGYTF	TGTGCCAGCAGCTTGGCGGGGAGGGCAGGCTATGGCTACACCTTC
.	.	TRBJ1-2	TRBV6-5	CASKSRGGYTF	TGTGCCAGCAAGAGTAGAGGCGGCTACACCTTC
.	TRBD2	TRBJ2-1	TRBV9	CASSVSPLAESEQFF	TGTGCCAGCAGCGTCTCACCACTAGCGGAGTCCGAGCAGTTCTTC
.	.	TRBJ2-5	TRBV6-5	CASSYSGQTVETQYF	TGTGCCAGCAGTTACTCGGGGCAGACAGTAGAGACCCAGTACTTC
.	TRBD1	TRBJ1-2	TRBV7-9	CASSLIPDRGENYGYTF	TGTGCCAGCAGCTTGATTCCCGACAGGGGTGAAAACTATGGCTACACCTTC
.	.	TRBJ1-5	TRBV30	CAWSPLTGRQPQHF	TGTGCCTGGAGTCCTCTCACAGGGAGACAGCCCCAGCATTTT
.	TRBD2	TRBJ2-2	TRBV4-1	CASSARGRRTSGSGTGELFF	TGCGCCAGCAGCGCCAGGGGGCGAAGGACTAGCGGGAGCGGTACCGGGGAGCTGTTTTTT
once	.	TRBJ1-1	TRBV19	CASSIGGTGKIAFF	TGTGCCAGTAGTATCGGGGGAACAGGGAAGATAGCTTTCTTT
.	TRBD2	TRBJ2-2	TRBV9	CASSRPGGGFTGELFF	TGTGCCAGCAGCCGCCCCGGGGGAGGGTTCACCGGGGAGCTGTTTTTT
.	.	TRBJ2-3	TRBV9	CASSVSPASTDTQYF	TGTGCCAGCAGCGTATCTCCCGCTAGCACAGATACGCAGTATTTT
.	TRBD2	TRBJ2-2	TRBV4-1	CASSHGLAGTGELFF	TGCGCCAGCAGCCACGGACTAGCGGGGACCGGGGAGCTGTTTTTT
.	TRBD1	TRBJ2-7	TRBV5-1	CASSLGTGESGKQYF	TGCGCCAGCAGCTTGGGGACAGGGGAATCGGGAAAGCAGTACTTC
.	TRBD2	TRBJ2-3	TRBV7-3	CASSPGTSGSADTQYF	TGTGCCAGCAGCCCCGGGACTAGCGGGAGTGCAGATACGCAGTATTTT
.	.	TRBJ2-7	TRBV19	CASSMLGRTSYEQYF	TGTGCCAGTAGTATGTTGGGACGGACCTCCTACGAGCAGTACTTC